This T cell receptor beta chain is drawn from a study of T cell responses to AZD1222 COVID-19 vaccine. Assay: immunoSEQ multiplex PCR; the TCRdb copy retains only in-frame clones and omits some. The sample has 67,000 or so clones; around 84% are singletons. This CDR3 has 14 amino acids. The germline V gene encodes CDR1 SGHRS and CDR2 YFSETQ. The V end was cut by 3 bases, the J end by 2 bases, with 8 bases between. This TCR came from an adult in good health. The V and J genes are TRBV5-1 and TRBJ1-4; no clear D. Sequences were derived from peripheral blood, sampled on day 0 of AZD1222 vaccination. For the CDR3, the DNA is TGCGCCAGCAGCTCCGGAGGGACTAATGAAAAACTGTTTTTT. It codes for CASSSGGTNEKLFF.